Included here is one T cell receptor (beta chain) sequence, with context. Sequencing used immunoSEQ multiplex PCR; TCRdb keeps in-frame clones, though not all of them. The top ten hold 3.5% to 5.5% of the sample, which has a few hundred thousand clones, less than 85% seen once. Germline V gene sequence: CDR1 MNHNS, CDR2 SASEGT. CDR3 size: 14 residues. Trimming cost V 0 bases and J 7 bases, with 10 bases left between them. These data are taken from a study of blood T cell repertoires in COVID-19. This chain links TRBV6-1 with TRBJ1-5; weak D call: TRBD1 (6 bases). This sequence originates from a man in his 60s who had recovered from COVID-19. Sequencing used peripheral blood. CDR3: CASSEAGGGQPQHF. CDR3 DNA sequence: TGTGCCAGCAGTGAAGCGGGGGGGGGCCAGCCCCAGCATTTT.